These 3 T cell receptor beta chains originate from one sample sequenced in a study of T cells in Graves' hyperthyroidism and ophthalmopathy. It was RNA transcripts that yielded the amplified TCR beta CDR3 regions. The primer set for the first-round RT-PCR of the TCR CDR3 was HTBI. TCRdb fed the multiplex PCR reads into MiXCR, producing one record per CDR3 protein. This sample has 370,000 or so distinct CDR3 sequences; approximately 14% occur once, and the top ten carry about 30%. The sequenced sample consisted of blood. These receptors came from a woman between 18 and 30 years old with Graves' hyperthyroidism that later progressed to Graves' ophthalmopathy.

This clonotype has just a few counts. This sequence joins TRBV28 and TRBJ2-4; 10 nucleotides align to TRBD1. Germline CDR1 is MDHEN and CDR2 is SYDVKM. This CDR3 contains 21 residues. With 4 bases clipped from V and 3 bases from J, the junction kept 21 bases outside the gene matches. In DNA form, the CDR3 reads TGTGCCAGCAGTTCCCCAATAACACGGGACAGGGGAGGATTAGGCAAAAACATTCAGTACTTC. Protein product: CASSSPITRDRGGLGKNIQYF. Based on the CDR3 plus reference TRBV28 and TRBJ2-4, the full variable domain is DVKVTQSSRYLVKRTGEKVFLECVQDMDHENMFWYRQDPGLGLRLIYFSYDVKMKEKGDIPEGYSVSREKKERFSLILESASTNQTSMYLCASSSPITRDRGGLGKNIQYFGAGTRLSVL.

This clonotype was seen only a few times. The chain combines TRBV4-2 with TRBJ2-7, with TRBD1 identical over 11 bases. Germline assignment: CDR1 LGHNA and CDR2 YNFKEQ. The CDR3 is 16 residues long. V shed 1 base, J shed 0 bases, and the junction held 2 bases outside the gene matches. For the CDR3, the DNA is TGTGCCAGCAGCCAAGCGGACAGGGGGCGCTCCTACGAGCAGTACTTC. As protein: CASSQADRGRSYEQYF.

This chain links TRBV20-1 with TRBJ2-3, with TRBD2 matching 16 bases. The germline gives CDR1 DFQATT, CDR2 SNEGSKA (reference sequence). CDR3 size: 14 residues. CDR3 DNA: TGCAGACCCGGGACTAGCGGGAGGGCAGATACGCAGTATTTT. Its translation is CRPGTSGRADTQYF.